This T cell receptor beta chain was documented in a study of graft-versus-host responses after intestinal transplantation. Turning to the study itself: All recipients were given anti-thymocyte globulin induction, and tacrolimus and steroids were then administered for 3 to 4 years.

To note about this clone: What it recognizes is unknown.

Whole-study findings and limits: Early after transplant, HvG clones declined as circulating GvH clones peaked.

Germline V gives CDR1 SEHNR, CDR2 FQNEAQ (reference sequence). V lost 1 base and J lost 4; bases outside the gene matches: 14. The CDR3 has 18 residues. Produced via immunoSEQ multiplex PCR; TCRdb's table is partial and in-frame only. Found here are tens of thousands of clones, approximately 88% of them singletons; the top ten hold roughly 0.31%. This specimen consisted of unstimulated CD4+ T cells sorted from spleen or lymph node cells, obtained before intestinal transplant. This chain connects TRBV7-9 to TRBJ2-5; TRBD2 matches 8 bases. The clonotype comes from a human donor who received an intestinal transplant. CDR3 coding DNA: TGTGCCAGCAGCTTAGTGTCTGCGGGGGGTCTCCAGGGAGAGACCCAGTACTTC. Protein: CASSLVSAGGLQGETQYF.